Listed here are 29 T cell receptor beta chains from one sample, sequenced in a study of cytomegalovirus exposure and HLA in healthy donors (dated by TCRdb to between 2016 and 2019). Libraries were made using the immunoSEQ multiplex PCR assay. For the multiplex PCR, a mixture combining 60 forward primers for TCR Vbeta segments and 13 reverse primers for TCR Jbeta segments was used. The table was pulled from immuneACCESS by TCRdb, which kept in-frame rearrangements only. Such tables lose some clones; where checked, under half of the loss comes from unresolved V genes, and the rest has no known cause. This sample has 100,000 to 150,000 clones in its table, and nearly 80% of those were observed once. In total, the top ten clones hold roughly 5.9% of the sample. Material: PBMCs. The receptors originated from a woman in her thirties or forties in good health and CMV-seronegative.

This chain uses TRBV27 with TRBJ2-1, with 11 bases matching TRBD2. The CDR3 sequence is 15 residues long. The V gene end was trimmed by 5 bases and the J gene end by 6 bases; junction bases not matched to a gene: 6. Germline lookup yields CDR1 MNHEY and CDR2 SMNVEV (reference sequence). Here the CDR3 reads CASSIAGGPGNEQFF. The DNA of the CDR3 is TGTGCCAGCAGTATAGCGGGAGGGCCGGGCAATGAGCAGTTCTTC.

The genes are TRBV2 and TRBJ2-5; 9 bases fit TRBD2. Germline V gene sequence: CDR1 SNHLY, CDR2 FYNNEI. The length of the CDR3 is 13 residues. The junction had 3 bases not matched to a gene; V was cut back by 6 bases and J by 4 bases. CDR3 nucleotides: TGTGCCAGCAGCGCACTAGCGGGAGAGACCCAGTACTTC. Translation gives CASSALAGETQYF.

The V gene is TRBV5-1, the J gene TRBJ2-3; D possibly corresponds to TRBD1 (6 bases). V lost 3 bases to trimming and J lost 0 bases, with 11 bases between them. Germline V CDR1 and CDR2: SGHRS, YFSETQ. This CDR3 comprises 15 residues. The CDR3 nucleotides are TGCGCCAGCAGCTCACGGGACATAAGCACAGATACGCAGTATTTT. Protein sequence: CASSSRDISTDTQYF.

Only a few counts were recorded for this clone. The rearrangement links TRBV5-6 to TRBJ1-2, with D uncertain. Germline V CDR1 and CDR2: SGHDT, YYEEEE. The CDR3 is made up of 14 amino acids. The germline V and J ends were trimmed by 2 bases and 4 bases, with 12 bases remaining between them. The CDR3 spells CASSFSGEFYGYTF. CDR3 in DNA: TGTGCCAGCAGCTTCTCCGGGGAATTCTATGGCTACACCTTC.

The V and J genes are TRBV27 and TRBJ2-7; D gene unclear. The V and J ends lost 3 bases and 3 bases respectively, with 12 bases between them. This CDR3 region has 14 residues. Germline V lookup: CDR1 MNHEY, CDR2 SMNVEV (reference sequence). DNA for the CDR3: TGTGCCAGCAGTTTCTCTCGAGCCTACTACGAGCAGTACTTC. Protein: CASSFSRAYYEQYF.

This chain connects TRBV7-9 to TRBJ2-7; 13 bases are shared with TRBD2. Germline CDR1 reads SEHNR; CDR2 reads FQNEAQ (reference sequence). The CDR3 extends over 18 amino acids. With 4 bases clipped from V and 2 bases from J, the junction kept 11 bases outside the gene matches. CDR3 protein: CASSSTRTSGSHPYEQYF. CDR3 in DNA: TGTGCCAGCAGCTCGACCAGGACTAGCGGGAGTCACCCCTACGAGCAGTACTTC.

This clone was detected only a few times. The chain combines TRBV13 with TRBJ2-7, with TRBD2 matching 8 bases. V was pared by 4 bases and J by 6 bases, with 11 bases of the junction left unmatched. The germline CDR1 and CDR2 sequences are PRHDT and FYEKMQ (reference sequence). This CDR3 has 15 amino acids. The CDR3 sequence: CASSSHREGLGEQYF. Here the CDR3 DNA reads TGTGCCAGCAGCTCCCATCGGGAGGGCCTAGGCGAGCAGTACTTC.

The chain couples TRBV7-2 to TRBJ2-3; 8 bases map to TRBD2. The germline V gene encodes CDR1 SGHTA and CDR2 FQGNSA. V lost 2 bases, J lost 8 bases, and 6 bases stayed unmatched. This CDR3 comprises 14 residues. The CDR3 bases are TGTGCCAGCAGCTTACAGCGGGAGTCAGCTACGCAGTATTTT. Protein product: CASSLQRESATQYF.

This rearrangement joins TRBV6-1 to TRBJ2-2; a possible D gene is TRBD2 (5 bases). Germline V gives CDR1 MNHNS, CDR2 SASEGT. V lost 2 bases and J lost 0, with 7 bases in between. This CDR3 contains 15 residues. The CDR3 DNA is TGTGCCAGCAGTGAACAGAGGGCGAACACCGGGGAGCTGTTTTTT. It translates to CASSEQRANTGELFF.

A single count supports this clone. The chain has TRBV19 and TRBJ2-1; D is perhaps TRBD1 (5 bases). Looked up from germline, CDR1 is LNHDA and CDR2 is SQIVND (reference sequence). This CDR3 region has 13 residues. Trimming left V 5 bases short and J 4 bases short, with 9 bases between. CDR3 coding DNA: TGTGCCAGTAGTTGGGGCACGTACAATGAGCAGTTCTTC. Translating it yields CASSWGTYNEQFF.

The CDR3 sequence: CASSPSGRGQETQYF. The CDR3 DNA is TGCGCCAGCAGCCCCAGCGGGAGGGGGCAAGAGACCCAGTACTTC. The chain recombines TRBV5-1 with TRBJ2-5; the match to TRBD2 covers 10 bases. The ends lost 4 bases at V and 2 bases at J; junction bases unmatched: 5. This CDR3 spans 15 amino acids. Per the germline V gene, CDR1 is SGHRS and CDR2 is YFSETQ.

This clone was detected only a few times. This chain uses TRBV28 with TRBJ2-1; D is perhaps TRBD1 (6 bases). Germline CDR1 reads MDHEN; CDR2 reads SYDVKM. V lost 6 bases, J lost 0 bases, and 15 bases lay in between. The CDR3 has 16 amino acids. The CDR3 loop reads CASRTYTGNSYNEQFF. CDR3 coding DNA: TGTGCCAGCAGAACCTATACAGGGAACTCCTACAATGAGCAGTTCTTC.

The chain carries TRBV7-8 and TRBJ1-1, with 9 bases that match TRBD1. The CDR3 length is 17 residues. Germline loops: CDR1 SGHVS, CDR2 FQNEAQ. J was trimmed by 4 bases and V by 2 bases; bases with no gene match: 11. The CDR3 DNA follows: TGTGCCAGCAGCTTAATTCTTGTGGGACAGGGCAGCACTGAAGCTTTCTTT. Its protein is CASSLILVGQGSTEAFF.

This clone is labeled as medium-sized (0.01 to 0.1%). The sample has other DNA sequences that encode this CDR3 too. The V call is TRBV27, the J call TRBJ1-2; possible D gene TRBD1, 6 bases. Trimming stripped 6 bases from V and 4 bases from J, with 15 bases between. The germline CDR1 and CDR2 sequences are MNHEY and SMNVEV (reference sequence). The CDR3 covers 14 residues. This chain's CDR3 is CASSPNGQTYGYTF. CDR3 nucleotide sequence: TGTGCCAGCAGCCCCAACGGACAGACCTATGGCTACACCTTC.

The CDR3 DNA is TGTGCCCCCCCCTCATACGGGTCTCGCCCCCGCAATGAGCAGTTCTTC. Its protein product is CAPPSYGSRPRNEQFF. The gene calls are TRBV30 and TRBJ2-1, with D uncertain. The CDR3 sequence is 16 residues long. The germline V gene encodes CDR1 GTSNPN and CDR2 SVGIG (reference sequence). Trimming removed 8 bases from V and 6 bases from J, with 26 bases in between.

This chain uses TRBV6-5 with TRBJ1-2; 8 positions agree with TRBD1. V was pared by 7 bases and J by 6 bases, with 10 bases of the junction left unmatched. This CDR3 comprises 14 residues. Germline V lookup: CDR1 MNHEY, CDR2 SVGAGI. The CDR3 sequence: CASTPRAGGHGYTF. CDR3 bases: TGTGCCAGCACTCCGCGGGCAGGGGGCCATGGCTACACCTTC.

This clone was detected a few times. Additional DNA sequences in this sample encode the identical CDR3. The rearrangement uses TRBV7-2 and TRBJ1-5; D gene uncertain. Trimming removed 4 bases at V and 4 bases at J, with 5 bases between. The CDR3 has 12 residues. The germline gives CDR1 SGHTA, CDR2 FQGNSA. CDR3 region: CASSSYNQPQHF. CDR3 nucleotide sequence: TGTGCCAGCAGCTCTTATAATCAGCCCCAGCATTTT. The full variable domain, rest sourced from reference TRBV7-2 and TRBJ1-5, is GAGVSQSPSNKVTEKGKDVELRCDPISGHTALYWYRQSLGQGLEFLIYFQGNSAPDKSGLPSDRFSAERTGGSVSTLTIQRTQQEDSAVYLCASSSYNQPQHFGDGTRLSIL.

J is TRBJ2-1 and V is TRBV5-6; the D is unclear. CDR3 length: 11 amino acids. Germline V CDR1 and CDR2: SGHDT, YYEEEE. Trimming shortened V by 0 bases and J by 9 bases, and 4 bases separated the two germline ends. DNA for the CDR3: TGTGCCAGCAGCTTGGCCCGTGAGCAGTTCTTC. This translates into CASSLAREQFF.

The V gene is TRBV28, the J gene TRBJ2-7; 10 bases match TRBD1. J lost 3 bases, V lost 7 bases, and 12 bases had no gene match. Per germline, CDR1 MDHEN and CDR2 SYDVKM. The CDR3 extends over 16 amino acids. The CDR3 loop reads CASIGKTGGGYYEQYF. DNA of the CDR3: TGTGCCAGCATTGGGAAGACAGGGGGCGGGTACTACGAGCAGTACTTC. Looking up the rest from reference TRBV28 and TRBJ2-7 gives the full variable domain: DVKVTQSSRYLVKRTGEKVFLECVQDMDHENMFWYRQDPGLGLRLIYFSYDVKMKEKGDIPEGYSVSREKKERFSLILESASTNQTSMYLCASIGKTGGGYYEQYFGPGTRLTVT.

The rearrangement joins TRBV5-4 to TRBJ1-1; D is possibly TRBD1 (6 bases). Germline V CDR1 and CDR2: SGHNT, YYREEE (reference sequence). V dropped 4 bases and J dropped 5 bases, with 18 bases sitting between them. The CDR3 consists of 15 residues. The CDR3, as DNA: TGTGCCAGCAGCCGTGGAACAGGGAGGGTAACTGAAGCTTTCTTT. Translation: CASSRGTGRVTEAFF.

The rearrangement uses TRBV5-5 and TRBJ1-2; D is perhaps TRBD1 (6 bases). V gave up 2 bases and J gave up 6 bases, with 26 bases separating them. This CDR3 spans 18 amino acids. The germline gives CDR1 SGHKS, CDR2 YYEKEE (reference sequence). CDR3 sequence reads: CASSFVAGDLPVSDGYTF. Here the CDR3 DNA reads TGTGCCAGCAGCTTCGTTGCAGGGGATCTGCCTGTGTCTGATGGCTACACCTTC.

A single count supports this clone. The V and J genes are TRBV7-9 and TRBJ2-1; possible D gene TRBD2, 5 bases. Germline values: CDR1 SEHNR, CDR2 FQNEAQ (reference sequence). Trimming stripped 4 bases from V and 10 bases from J, with 11 bases between. CDR3 size: 12 residues. CDR3 amino acids: CASSSDPGEQFF. Here the CDR3 DNA reads TGTGCCAGCAGCTCCGATCCGGGGGAGCAGTTCTTC.

In its sample, this clone was seen a few times. The V call is TRBV6-6, the J call TRBJ1-3; D unclear. This CDR3 is 14 amino acids long. The germline V and J ends were trimmed by 8 bases and 0 bases, with 11 bases remaining between them. Germline values: CDR1 MNHNY, CDR2 SVGAGI (reference sequence). CDR3 protein: CASGTQSSGNTIYF. CDR3 in DNA: TGTGCCAGCGGCACCCAGTCCTCTGGAAACACCATATATTTT.

This chain links TRBV14 with TRBJ2-7; D perhaps matches TRBD2 (6 bases). This CDR3 is built from 13 residues. V was shortened by 4 bases and J by 7 bases, with 14 bases between the two germline ends. CDR1 and CDR2 from the germline V gene are SGHDN and FVKESK. The DNA for the CDR3 is TGTGCCAGCAGCCTAGGAGGGCCTCGGGAGCAGTACTTC. Its protein is CASSLGGPREQYF.

The chain carries TRBV13 and TRBJ2-5; 10 bases are a match to TRBD2. Losses at the gene ends were 7 bases for V and 5 bases for J; bases not matched to a gene: 4. Germline V lookup: CDR1 PRHDT, CDR2 FYEKMQ (reference sequence). The CDR3 contains 13 residues. The CDR3 protein is CASTSGRAETQYF. The CDR3 coding sequence is TGTGCCAGCACAAGCGGGAGGGCTGAGACCCAGTACTTC. The variable domain in full, completed from reference TRBV13 and TRBJ2-5, reads AAGVIQSPRHLIKEKRETATLKCYPIPRHDTVYWYQQGPGQDPQFLISFYEKMQSDKGSIPDRFSAQQFSDYHSELNMSSLELGDSALYFCASTSGRAETQYFGPGTRLLVL.

The CDR3: CASSFDRAGGYTF. The CDR3 coding sequence is TGCGCCAGCAGCTTTGACAGGGCAGGAGGCTACACCTTC. This chain links TRBV5-1 with TRBJ1-2; 7 bases line up with TRBD1. CDR1 and CDR2 (germline): SGHRS, YFSETQ. With 2 bases clipped from V and 8 bases from J, the junction kept 6 bases outside the gene matches. This CDR3 has 13 amino acids.

V usage is TRBV4-1 and J usage is TRBJ1-4; possible D gene TRBD1, 5 bases. There are 18 residues in the CDR3. Germline loops: CDR1 MGHRA, CDR2 YSYEKL. The V end was cut by 0 bases, the J end by 8 bases, with 22 bases between. CDR3: CASSQDIIRVGLGEKLFF. CDR3 in DNA: TGCGCCAGCAGCCAAGATATAATCAGGGTGGGACTGGGGGAAAAACTGTTTTTT.

The chain combines TRBV6-6 with TRBJ2-3, with 10 bases lining up with TRBD1. The length of the CDR3 is 16 residues. V was clipped by 6 bases and J by 2 bases; unmatched bases: 8. Looked up from germline, CDR1 is MNHNY and CDR2 is SVGAGI (reference sequence). The CDR3 coding sequence is TGTGCCAGCAGACTCGACGGGACAGGGGCCACAGATACGCAGTATTTT. Protein sequence: CASRLDGTGATDTQYF.

The chain joins TRBV9 to TRBJ2-2, with D maybe TRBD2 (5 bases). The germline gives CDR1 SGDLS, CDR2 YYNGEE. V lost 2 bases and J lost 0, with 8 bases in between. The CDR3 runs to 15 residues. The DNA of the CDR3 is TGTGCCAGCAGCGTGACGGGGTCGAACACCGGGGAGCTGTTTTTT. Translation: CASSVTGSNTGELFF.